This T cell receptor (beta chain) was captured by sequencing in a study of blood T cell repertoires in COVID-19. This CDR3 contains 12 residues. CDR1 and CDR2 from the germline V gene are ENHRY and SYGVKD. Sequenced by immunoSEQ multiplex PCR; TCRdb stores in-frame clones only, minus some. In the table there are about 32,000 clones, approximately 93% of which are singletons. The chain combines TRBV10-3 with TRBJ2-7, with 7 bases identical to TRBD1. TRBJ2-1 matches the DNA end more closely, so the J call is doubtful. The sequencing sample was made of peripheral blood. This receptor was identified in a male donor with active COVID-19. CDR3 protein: CAIGDRENEQFF. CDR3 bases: TGTGCCATCGGAGACAGGGAAAATGAGCAGTTCTTC.